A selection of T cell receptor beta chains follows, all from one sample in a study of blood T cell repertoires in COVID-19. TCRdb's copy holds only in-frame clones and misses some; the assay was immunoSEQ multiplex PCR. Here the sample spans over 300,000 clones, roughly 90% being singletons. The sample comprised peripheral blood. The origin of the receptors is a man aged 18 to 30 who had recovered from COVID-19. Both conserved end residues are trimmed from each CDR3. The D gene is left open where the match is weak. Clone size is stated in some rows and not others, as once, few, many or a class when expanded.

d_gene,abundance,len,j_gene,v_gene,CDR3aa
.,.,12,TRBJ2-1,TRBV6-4,ASSDRTSGNEQF
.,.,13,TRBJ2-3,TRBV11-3,ASSLGVGSTDTQY
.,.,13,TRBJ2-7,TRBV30,AWSVVGLASYEQY
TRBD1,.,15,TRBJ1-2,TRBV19,ASSIGTGLGVNYGYT
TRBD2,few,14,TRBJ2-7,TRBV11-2,ASSSGLAGGWNEQY
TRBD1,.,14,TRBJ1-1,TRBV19,ASSTRQGARGTEAF
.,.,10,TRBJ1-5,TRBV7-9,ASSLRDQPQH
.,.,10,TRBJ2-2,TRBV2,ASFRNTGELF
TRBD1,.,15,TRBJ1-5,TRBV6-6,ASSPGTGVSSNQPQH
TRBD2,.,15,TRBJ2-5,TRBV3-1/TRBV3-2,ASSPGVGGTSSETQY
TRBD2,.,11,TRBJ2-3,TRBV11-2,ASSVLAGDTQY
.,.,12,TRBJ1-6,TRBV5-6,ASSFGGLSSPLH
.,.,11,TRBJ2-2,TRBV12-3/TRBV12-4,ASSLRGTGELF
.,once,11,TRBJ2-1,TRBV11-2,ASTIDSYNEQF
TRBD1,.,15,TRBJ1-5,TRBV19,ASTPPYRGLSHQPQH
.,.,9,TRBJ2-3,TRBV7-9,ASSPRDTQY
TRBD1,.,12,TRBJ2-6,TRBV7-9,AGTRQGLTNVLT
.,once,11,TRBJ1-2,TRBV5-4,ASSLTGSLGYT
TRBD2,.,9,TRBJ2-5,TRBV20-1,SASGGETQY
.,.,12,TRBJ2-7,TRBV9,ASSVDGRSYEQY
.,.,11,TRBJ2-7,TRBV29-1,SGKTGNSYEQY
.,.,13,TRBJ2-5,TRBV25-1,ASSARQTVQETQY
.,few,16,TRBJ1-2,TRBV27,ASSFGSRPGAGGSGYT
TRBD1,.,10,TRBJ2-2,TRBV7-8,ASSSTGGRLF
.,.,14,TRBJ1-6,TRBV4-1,ASSQDGSWAASPLH
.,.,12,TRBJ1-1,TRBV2,ASYRQAGSTEAF
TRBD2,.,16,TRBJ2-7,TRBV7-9,ASSLLKVVAGGDNEQY
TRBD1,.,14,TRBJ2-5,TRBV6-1,ASSARTGERGETQY
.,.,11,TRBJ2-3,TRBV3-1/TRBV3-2,ASAGASTDTQY
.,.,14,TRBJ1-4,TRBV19,ASMGKRGHDTEKLF
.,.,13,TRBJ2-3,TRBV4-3,ASSQGAGNTDTQY
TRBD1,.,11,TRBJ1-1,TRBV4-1,ASSYFGDREAF
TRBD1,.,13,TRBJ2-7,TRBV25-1,ASRVGTGLGYEQY
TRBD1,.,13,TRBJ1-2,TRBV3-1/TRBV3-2,ASSNQGATGGGYT
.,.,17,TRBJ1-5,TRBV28,ASGPPLGPNREKRQPQH
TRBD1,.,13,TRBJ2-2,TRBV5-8,ASSVDRGLTGELF
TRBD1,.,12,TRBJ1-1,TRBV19,ASNQGARSTEAF
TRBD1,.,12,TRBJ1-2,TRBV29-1,SVIDRGGPDGYT
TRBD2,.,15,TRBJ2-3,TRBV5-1,ASSSGLAHREGDTQY
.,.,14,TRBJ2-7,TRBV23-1,ASSQSSPAGPYEQY
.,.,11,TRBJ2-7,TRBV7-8,AISYPGLYEQY
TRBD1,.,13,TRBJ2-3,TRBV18,ASSPNRGLPDTQY
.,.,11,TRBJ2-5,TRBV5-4,ASSLGDEETQY
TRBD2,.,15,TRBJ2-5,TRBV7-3,ASSSQDGTSGGKTQY
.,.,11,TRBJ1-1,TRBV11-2,ASSFVQDTEAF
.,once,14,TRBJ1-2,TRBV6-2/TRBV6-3,ASSPHRTKRNYGYT
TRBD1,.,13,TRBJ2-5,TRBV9,ASSVVGTGGETQY
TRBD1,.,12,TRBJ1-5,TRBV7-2,ASSPGQGTKPQH
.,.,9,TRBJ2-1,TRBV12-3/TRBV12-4,ASSLNYEQF
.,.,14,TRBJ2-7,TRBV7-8,ASSPGAGTYSYEQY
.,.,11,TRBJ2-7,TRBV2,ASSGGGTYEQY
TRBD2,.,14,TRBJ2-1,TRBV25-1,ASSESRGILSNEQF